This T cell receptor beta chain is from a study of T cell responses to AZD1222 COVID-19 vaccine. Study-wide points: Baseline seropositives among AZD1222 recipients totaled only five to seven.

With regard to this clone: Antigen unknown.

The CDR3 has 14 residues. CDR1 is MRHNA, CDR2 SNTAGT, per germline. V gave up 3 bases and J gave up 1 base; unmatched junction bases: 1. Generated by immunoSEQ multiplex PCR, the TCRdb table keeps only in-frame clones and is missing some. The sample lists about 150,000 clones, roughly 90% occurring once. The receptor comes from an adult who received the AZD1222 COVID-19 vaccine. This specimen was peripheral blood, taken 28 days after the second AZD1222 dose. The chain couples TRBV6-4 to TRBJ1-2; 8 bases fit TRBD1. CDR3 bases: TGTGCCAGCAGTGAGGACAGGGTTAACTATGGCTACACCTTC. Residues: CASSEDRVNYGYTF.